The 3 T cell receptor beta chains below were found in one sample sequenced in a study of early T cells in non-severe SARS-CoV-2 infection. TCRdb processed the 5' RACE reads anew with MiXCR; each CDR3 protein has one entry. The top ten clones hold 6.5% to 8.5% of a sample with tens of thousands of distinct CDR3 sequences, 5.8% of them seen once. Material for sequencing was whole blood. The receptors here all came from an adult who was a healthcare worker with PCR-confirmed SARS-CoV-2 infection or an uninfected control (not recorded which).

There are many counts of this clonotype. The V call is TRBV9, the J call TRBJ2-3; 9 nucleotides align to TRBD2. V lost 4 bases and J lost 4; bases outside the gene matches: 7. The CDR3 is 15 amino acids. Germline V gene data show CDR1 as SGDLS and CDR2 as YYNGEE. The CDR3: CASSLAGEPPDTQYF. For the CDR3, the DNA is TGTGCCAGCAGCTTAGCGGGAGAGCCCCCAGATACGCAGTATTTT.

This clonotype was seen ten or more times. The germline gene is not matched at one end of the junction; a read error may be the cause. The chain employs TRBV20-1 and TRBJ1-6, with D tentatively TRBD1 (6 bases). Germline V lookup: CDR1 DFQATT, CDR2 SNEGSKA (reference sequence). The CDR3 consists of 15 residues. Written as DNA, the CDR3 is TGCAGTACTAGACAGGAGATCTCCTATAATTCACCCCTCCACTTT. It encodes CSTRQEISYNSPLHF.

This clonotype appeared many times. The rearrangement links TRBV30 to TRBJ2-5; TRBD1 aligns across 8 bases. Losses at the gene ends were 1 base for V and 4 bases for J; bases not matched to a gene: 2. This CDR3 contains 13 residues. Germline loops: CDR1 GTSNPN, CDR2 SVGIG (reference sequence). CDR3 loop: CAWSGQGRETQYF. The CDR3 DNA follows: TGTGCCTGGAGTGGACAGGGGAGAGAGACCCAGTACTTC.